Each of the 21 T cell receptor beta chains below was sequenced from the same sample in a study of blood T cell repertoires in COVID-19. Profiling relied on immunoSEQ multiplex PCR, and the TCRdb table lists in-frame clones only, not all of them. The data hold approximately 530,000 clones, with roughly nine tenths observed a single time. Sequencing was carried out using peripheral blood. The receptors shown here come from a woman in her fifties or sixties with COVID-19, enrolled during active disease.

This chain links TRBV19 with TRBJ2-3, with 7 bases lining up with TRBD1. The ends lost 5 bases at V and 8 bases at J; junction bases unmatched: 7. Germline CDR1 is LNHDA and CDR2 is SQIVND (reference sequence). This CDR3 region has 13 residues. The CDR3 DNA is TGTGCCAGTAGTGACGCAGGGGGAATTACGCAGTATTTT. It yields the protein CASSDAGGITQYF. Complete variable domain (other parts from reference TRBV19 and TRBJ2-3): DGGITQSPKYLFRKEGQNVTLSCEQNLNHDAMYWYRQDPGQGLRLIYYSQIVNDFQKGDIAEGYSVSREKKESFPLTVTSAQKNPTAFYLCASSDAGGITQYFGPGTRLTVL.

This chain connects TRBV9 to TRBJ2-5; D is ambiguous. Trimming pared 3 bases from V and 4 bases from J, leaving 7 bases between. In germline, CDR1 is SGDLS, CDR2 YYNGEE. This CDR3 has 12 amino acids. This CDR3 is CASSDGRETQYF. The CDR3 DNA reads TGTGCCAGCAGCGACGGTAGAGAGACCCAGTACTTC.

The J gene is TRBJ2-7, the V gene TRBV10-3, with 11 nucleotides matching TRBD2. The CDR3 runs 14 residues. The germline V gene encodes CDR1 ENHRY and CDR2 SYGVKD. V dropped 6 bases and J dropped 2; count of bases not matched to a gene: 3. The CDR3 loop is CAIRTSGVTYEQYF. The CDR3 DNA reads TGTGCCATCAGGACTAGCGGGGTTACCTACGAGCAGTACTTC.

This clone appeared once. V usage is TRBV7-9 and J usage is TRBJ1-1; no reliable D call. The germline V gene has CDR1 SEHNR and CDR2 FQNEAQ (reference sequence). Deletions cut 4 bases from V and 1 base from J, with 4 bases between. This CDR3 has 12 residues. The CDR3 DNA reads as TGTGCCAGCAGCTCCTGGAACACTGAAGCTTTCTTT. It yields the protein CASSSWNTEAFF.

The chain carries TRBV24-1 and TRBJ2-3, with TRBD2 as a possible D gene (6 bases). V was trimmed by 9 bases and J by 1 base, leaving 10 bases between them. Germline assignment: CDR1 KGHDR and CDR2 SFDVKD. This CDR3 has 13 amino acids. As DNA, the CDR3 is TGTGCCACCGGGCGGGGACGCACAGATACGCAGTATTTT. Translated, it gives CATGRGRTDTQYF.

This clone showed up just a few times. Other DNA sequences in the same sample also yield this CDR3. V and J are TRBV29-1 and TRBJ1-1; weak D call: TRBD1 (5 bases). Germline CDR1 is SQVTM and CDR2 is ANQGSEA. CDR3 length equals 13 residues. The V gene lost 1 base and the J gene lost 5 bases, with 11 bases spanning the gap. This CDR3 reads CSVEVGGGTEAFF. DNA for the CDR3: TGCAGCGTTGAAGTCGGGGGGGGTACTGAAGCTTTCTTT. The full variable domain, in which reference TRBV29-1 and TRBJ1-1 provide the parts outside the CDR3, is SAVISQKPSRDICQRGTSLTIQCQVDSQVTMMFWYRQQPGQSLTLIATANQGSEATYESGFVIDKFPISRPNLTFSTLTVSNMSPEDSSIYLCSVEVGGGTEAFFGQGTRLTVV.

The chain uses TRBV19 and TRBJ2-4, with D hard to call. Deletions cut 1 base from V and 12 bases from J, with 10 bases between. Looked up from germline, CDR1 is LNHDA and CDR2 is SQIVND (reference sequence). The CDR3 length is 12 residues. The CDR3 here is CASSIGSTSQYF. CDR3 DNA sequence: TGTGCCAGTAGTATAGGGAGCACCTCTCAGTACTTC. The entire variable domain, with the rest obtained from reference TRBV19 and TRBJ2-4, is as follows: DGGITQSPKYLFRKEGQNVTLSCEQNLNHDAMYWYRQDPGQGLRLIYYSQIVNDFQKGDIAEGYSVSREKKESFPLTVTSAQKNPTAFYLCASSIGSTSQYFGAGTRLSVL.

The CDR3 spells CASSPGRFSGNTIYF. CDR3 in DNA: TGTGCCAGCAGCCCAGGCAGGTTCTCTGGAAACACCATATATTTT. The V call is TRBV7-9, the J call TRBJ1-3; D is unresolved. The length of the CDR3 is 15 residues. The germline V gene has CDR1 SEHNR and CDR2 FQNEAQ (reference sequence). V lost 5 bases and J lost 0, with 11 bases in between.

The chain recombines TRBV10-2 with TRBJ2-7; 13 bases agree with TRBD2. V gave up 0 bases and J gave up 8 bases; unmatched junction bases: 13. The CDR3 loop spans 18 amino acids. Per the germline V gene, CDR1 is WSHSY and CDR2 is SAAADI. In DNA, the CDR3 is TGCGCCAGCAGTGAGTCCAGGACTAGCGGGGGTGAATCTACGAAGCAGTACTTC. It specifies CASSESRTSGGESTKQYF.

The chain recombines TRBV30 with TRBJ2-7; TRBD1 agrees at 10 bases. V shed 1 base, J shed 0 bases, and the junction held 3 bases outside the gene matches. Germline V gene lookup returns CDR1 GTSNPN and CDR2 SVGIG (reference sequence). This CDR3 has 15 residues. CDR3 residues: CAWSDWDRGSYEQYF. The CDR3 DNA follows: TGTGCCTGGAGTGATTGGGACAGGGGCTCCTACGAGCAGTACTTC. Looking up the rest from reference TRBV30 and TRBJ2-7 gives the full variable domain: SQTIHQWPATLVQPVGSPLSLECTVEGTSNPNLYWYRQAAGRGLQLLFYSVGIGQISSEVPQNLSASRPQDRQFILSSKKLLLSDSGFYLCAWSDWDRGSYEQYFGPGTRLTVT.

The chain joins TRBV5-1 to TRBJ2-1; no clear D gene. The germline V gene has CDR1 SGHRS and CDR2 YFSETQ. V was clipped by 7 bases and J by 5 bases, with 13 bases between them. The CDR3 is made up of 13 amino acids. The CDR3 sequence is CASQWSRNNEQFF. The CDR3 DNA is TGCGCCAGCCAGTGGAGTAGGAACAATGAGCAGTTCTTC. Filled out from reference TRBV5-1 and TRBJ2-1, the complete variable domain reads KAGVTQTPRYLIKTRGQQVTLSCSPISGHRSVSWYQQTPGQGLQFLFEYFSETQRNKGNFPGRFSGRQFSNSRSEMNVSTLELGDSALYLCASQWSRNNEQFFGPGTRLTVL.

The chain links TRBV30 to TRBJ2-5, with D unclear. The germline V gene has CDR1 GTSNPN and CDR2 SVGIG (reference sequence). Trimming left V 4 bases short and J 5 bases short, with 17 bases between. This CDR3 is 14 amino acids long. For the CDR3, the DNA is TGTGCCTGGACCCCCGTCGGCGGTTCGGAGACCCAGTACTTC. It codes for CAWTPVGGSETQYF.

This sequence joins TRBV5-4 and TRBJ1-4; D is undetermined. The germline V gene encodes CDR1 SGHNT and CDR2 YYREEE (reference sequence). The CDR3 covers 14 residues. V lost 2 bases, J lost 8 bases, and 13 bases lay in between. CDR3 sequence: CASSLGGRPEKLFF. CDR3 in DNA: TGTGCCAGCAGCTTAGGAGGGAGGCCCGAAAAACTGTTTTTT.

The rearrangement uses TRBV19 and TRBJ1-2, with 9 bases fitting TRBD1. The CDR3 runs to 13 residues. V lost 5 bases, J lost 6 bases, and 4 bases stayed unmatched. The germline CDR1 and CDR2 sequences are LNHDA and SQIVND (reference sequence). CDR3: CASSRDREDGYTF. The CDR3 DNA follows: TGTGCCAGTAGTCGGGACAGGGAGGATGGCTACACCTTC.

The chain combines TRBV5-1 with TRBJ2-1; perhaps TRBD1 as D (6 bases). This CDR3 spans 14 amino acids. Trimming stripped 4 bases from V and 12 bases from J, with 20 bases between. Germline CDR1 reads SGHRS; CDR2 reads YFSETQ. The CDR3 region has the DNA TGCGCCAGCAGCCCCGAGGATGGGGGCGCGGTGCAGTTCTTC. Translation gives CASSPEDGGAVQFF. The variable domain in full, with the rest retrieved from reference TRBV5-1 and TRBJ2-1, is KAGVTQTPRYLIKTRGQQVTLSCSPISGHRSVSWYQQTPGQGLQFLFEYFSETQRNKGNFPGRFSGRQFSNSRSEMNVSTLELGDSALYLCASSPEDGGAVQFFGPGTRLTVL.

The chain links TRBV7-9 to TRBJ2-7; 8 bases map to TRBD2. CDR3 length: 14 residues. V lost 5 bases to trimming and J lost 7 bases; unmatched junction nucleotides: 10. Germline CDR1 SEHNR, CDR2 FQNEAQ (reference sequence). The CDR3 nucleotides read TGTGCCAGCAGCCTTAGCGGGGCGCATCGGGAGCAGTACTTC. Translating gives CASSLSGAHREQYF.

In DNA, the CDR3 is TGTGCCAGCAGTAAAGACAGGGGTTCCGAGCAGTACTTC. It yields the protein CASSKDRGSEQYF. The chain is built from TRBV5-4 and TRBJ2-7; TRBD1 matches at 8 bases. The CDR3 loop spans 13 amino acids. V dropped 5 bases and J dropped 6; count of bases not matched to a gene: 7. Per germline, CDR1 SGHNT and CDR2 YYREEE (reference sequence). Supplemented by reference TRBV5-4 and TRBJ2-7, the full variable domain reads ETGVTQSPTHLIKTRGQQVTLRCSSQSGHNTVSWYQQALGQGPQFIFQYYREEENGRGNFPPRFSGLQFPNYSSELNVNALELDDSALYLCASSKDRGSEQYFGPGTRLTVT.

This clone is a singleton in its sample. Other nucleotide sequences from this sample produce the same CDR3. V and J are TRBV28 and TRBJ2-5; possibly TRBD2 for D (5 bases). Germline V gives CDR1 MDHEN, CDR2 SYDVKM. The CDR3 runs 12 residues. The V end lost 2 bases, the J end lost 5 bases, and 6 bases lay between the germline ends. CDR3 sequence: CASSLRGETQYF. The CDR3 DNA follows: TGTGCCAGCAGTTTACGAGGGGAGACCCAGTACTTC.

This clone was recorded only once. The chain carries TRBV5-1 and TRBJ2-1; 7 positions agree with TRBD1. There are 14 residues in the CDR3. The germline V gene has CDR1 SGHRS and CDR2 YFSETQ. J was trimmed by 3 bases and V by 2 bases; bases with no gene match: 2. The CDR3: CASSLRDSYNEQFF. For the CDR3, the DNA is TGCGCCAGCAGCTTAAGGGACAGCTACAATGAGCAGTTCTTC.

The chain links TRBV2 to TRBJ1-1; 7 bases line up with TRBD1. The CDR3 length is 14 residues. The germline CDR1 and CDR2 sequences are SNHLY and FYNNEI. Germline trimming cut 8 bases from V and 3 bases from J; bases unmatched to any gene: 9. CDR3 sequence: CASYLGGRDTEAFF. In nucleotides, the CDR3 is TGTGCCAGCTATCTAGGGGGCCGGGACACTGAAGCTTTCTTT.

This clone showed up just a few times. The chain couples TRBV7-8 to TRBJ1-5; weak D call: TRBD1 (6 bases). The germline V and J ends were trimmed by 0 bases and 11 bases, with 11 bases remaining between them. Germline assignment: CDR1 SGHVS and CDR2 FQNEAQ. This CDR3 has 13 amino acids. The CDR3 spells CASSLAIQGAQHF. The CDR3, as DNA: TGTGCCAGCAGCTTAGCGATACAGGGCGCCCAGCATTTT. The whole variable domain, filled in from reference TRBV7-8 and TRBJ1-5, reads GAGVSQSPRYKVAKRGQDVALRCDPISGHVSLFWYQQALGQGPEFLTYFQNEAQLDKSGLPSDRFFAERPEGSVSTLKIQRTQQEDSAVYLCASSLAIQGAQHFGDGTRLSIL.